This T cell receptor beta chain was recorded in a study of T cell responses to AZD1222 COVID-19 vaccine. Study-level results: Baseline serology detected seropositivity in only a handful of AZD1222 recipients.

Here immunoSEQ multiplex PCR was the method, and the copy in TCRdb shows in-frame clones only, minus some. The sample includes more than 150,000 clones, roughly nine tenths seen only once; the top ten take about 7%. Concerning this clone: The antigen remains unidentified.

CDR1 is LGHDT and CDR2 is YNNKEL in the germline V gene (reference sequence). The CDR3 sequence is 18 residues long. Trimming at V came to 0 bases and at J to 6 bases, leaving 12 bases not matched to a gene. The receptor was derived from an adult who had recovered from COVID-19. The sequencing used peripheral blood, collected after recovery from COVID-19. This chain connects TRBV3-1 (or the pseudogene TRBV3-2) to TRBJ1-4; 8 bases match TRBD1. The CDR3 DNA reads TGTGCCAGCAGCCAAGAAGTACTTCGGGACAGGAACTATGAAAAACTGTTTTTT. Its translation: CASSQEVLRDRNYEKLFF.